This is a list of T cell receptor beta chains from one sample in a study of shared clonotypes between healthy human individuals. The method was immunoSEQ multiplex PCR; TCRdb's version includes in-frame clones alone and lacks a portion of them. The sample has 1,500,000 or so clones; about 96% are singletons. Sample: naive CD4+ T cells sorted from blood. These receptors all come from a man between 25 and 39 years old in good health. The CDR3 runs from the conserved cysteine through the conserved F or W. The order of the fields is D gene, J gene, clone size, V gene, CDR3 DNA, CDR3 protein. A D gene is named only where the DNA matches it firmly. The size field is filled for only some rows; it gives once, few, many or a size class.

TRBD1,TRBJ2-3,-,TRBV15,TGTGCCACCAGCAGCCGGACAGGTCTCAAGTACGAGACGCGCACAGATACGCAGTATTTT,CATSSRTGLKYETRTDTQYF
-,TRBJ2-7,-,TRBV7-8,TGTGCCAGCAGCTTAGGGGACGCGCCCTACGAGCAGTACTTC,CASSLGDAPYEQYF
-,TRBJ2-7,-,TRBV5-6,TGTGCCAGCAGCCCCTGGACGGGGGCCACGGGCGAGCAGTACTTC,CASSPWTGATGEQYF
-,TRBJ1-2,-,TRBV19,TGTGCCAGTAGTACCCCTGACAGACCGTCCCATTATGGCTACACCTTC,CASSTPDRPSHYGYTF
-,TRBJ2-1,once,TRBV28,TGTGCCAGCAGTTCGAACCCCGGGACTGCGAGGGGGAATGAGCAGTTCTTC,CASSSNPGTARGNEQFF
TRBD2,TRBJ2-5,-,TRBV5-4,TGTGCCAGCAGCTTGGCTAGCGGACAAGAGACCCAGTACTTC,CASSLASGQETQYF
TRBD2,TRBJ2-1,-,TRBV5-5,TGTGCCAGCAGCCCCAACCTAGCGGGAGAACGCAATGAGCAGTTCTTC,CASSPNLAGERNEQFF
-,TRBJ1-5,-,TRBV7-8,TGTGCCAGCAGCCAATCATCAATTTCAACCCAGCATTTT,CASSQSSISTQHF
-,TRBJ1-5,few,TRBV2,TGTGCCAGCAGTGATTTGGGGAATCAGCCCCAGCATTTT,CASSDLGNQPQHF
TRBD1,TRBJ2-3,-,TRBV18,TGTGCCAGCTCACGGGACAGGGCCTACACAGATACGCAGTATTTT,CASSRDRAYTDTQYF
-,TRBJ1-2,-,TRBV5-5,TGTGCCAGCAGCCCGGACGGCCGACCGAGCTATGGCTACACCTTC,CASSPDGRPSYGYTF
-,TRBJ1-1,-,TRBV28,TGTGCCAGCCGCCTGGTGAACACTGAAGCTTTCTTT,CASRLVNTEAFF
TRBD2,TRBJ2-1,-,TRBV28,TGTGCCAGCAGTTCAGGGGTGACTAGCGCGTACAATGAGCAGTTCTTC,CASSSGVTSAYNEQFF
-,TRBJ2-1,-,TRBV6-6,TGTGCCAGCAGTCGCGTCAGTGGGAGGCACTACAATGAGCAGTTCTTC,CASSRVSGRHYNEQFF
TRBD1,TRBJ2-1,-,TRBV5-4,TGTGCCAGCACCCCGGGACAGGGTCGCAATGAGCAGTTCTTC,CASTPGQGRNEQFF
-,TRBJ2-5,-,TRBV7-9,TGTGCCAGCCGGGGAGAGACCCAGTACTTC,CASRGETQYF
TRBD1,TRBJ2-7,-,TRBV11-2,TGTGCCAGCAGCTTAGCGGGCGCCGGGACAGGGTCCTCCTACGAGCAGTACTTC,CASSLAGAGTGSSYEQYF
-,TRBJ1-4,-,TRBV5-1,TGCGCCAGCAGCTTGGCCCGCAGGGTTGAAGAAAAACTGTTTTTT,CASSLARRVEEKLFF
-,TRBJ2-7,once,TRBV28,TGTGCCAGCAGTTTGAGTTACTACGAGCAGTACTTC,CASSLSYYEQYF
TRBD1,TRBJ2-5,-,TRBV2,TGTGCCAGCCTCCGGTCGGGGACAGGTTGGCGAGAGACCCAGTACTTC,CASLRSGTGWRETQYF
TRBD2,TRBJ2-2,-,TRBV6-1,TGTGCCAGCATCTGGAGCGGGACTAACGGGGAGCTGTTTTTT,CASIWSGTNGELFF
-,TRBJ2-2,once,TRBV15,TGTGCCACCAGCAGAGATAAGTGGCAGGGCATAACCGGGGAGCTGTTTTTT,CATSRDKWQGITGELFF
-,TRBJ2-7,-,TRBV11-3,TGTGCCAGGGGGGACACAGGAGGTTTGGAGCAGTACTTC,CARGDTGGLEQYF
TRBD1,TRBJ2-7,-,TRBV15,TGTGCCACCAGCAGAGCCCGCGGGACAGGGTACAACGAGCAGTACTTC,CATSRARGTGYNEQYF
-,TRBJ2-1,-,TRBV27,TGTGCCAGCAGTTTACCAAGCCGGGGATTCGATGCTGAGCAGTTCTTC,CASSLPSRGFDAEQFF
TRBD2,TRBJ2-3,-,TRBV5-1,TGCGCCAGCAGCCCTGGACTAGCGGGATTTAGTGCAGATACGCAGTATTTT,CASSPGLAGFSADTQYF
TRBD2,TRBJ2-1,-,TRBV4-1,TGCGCCAGCAGCCAGGCTCCGACTAGCGACAACTACAATGAGCAGTTCTTC,CASSQAPTSDNYNEQFF
TRBD2,TRBJ2-1,-,TRBV18,TGTGCCAGCTCCCGCCCTGGACTAGCGACCTCCTACAATGAGCAGTTCTTC,CASSRPGLATSYNEQFF